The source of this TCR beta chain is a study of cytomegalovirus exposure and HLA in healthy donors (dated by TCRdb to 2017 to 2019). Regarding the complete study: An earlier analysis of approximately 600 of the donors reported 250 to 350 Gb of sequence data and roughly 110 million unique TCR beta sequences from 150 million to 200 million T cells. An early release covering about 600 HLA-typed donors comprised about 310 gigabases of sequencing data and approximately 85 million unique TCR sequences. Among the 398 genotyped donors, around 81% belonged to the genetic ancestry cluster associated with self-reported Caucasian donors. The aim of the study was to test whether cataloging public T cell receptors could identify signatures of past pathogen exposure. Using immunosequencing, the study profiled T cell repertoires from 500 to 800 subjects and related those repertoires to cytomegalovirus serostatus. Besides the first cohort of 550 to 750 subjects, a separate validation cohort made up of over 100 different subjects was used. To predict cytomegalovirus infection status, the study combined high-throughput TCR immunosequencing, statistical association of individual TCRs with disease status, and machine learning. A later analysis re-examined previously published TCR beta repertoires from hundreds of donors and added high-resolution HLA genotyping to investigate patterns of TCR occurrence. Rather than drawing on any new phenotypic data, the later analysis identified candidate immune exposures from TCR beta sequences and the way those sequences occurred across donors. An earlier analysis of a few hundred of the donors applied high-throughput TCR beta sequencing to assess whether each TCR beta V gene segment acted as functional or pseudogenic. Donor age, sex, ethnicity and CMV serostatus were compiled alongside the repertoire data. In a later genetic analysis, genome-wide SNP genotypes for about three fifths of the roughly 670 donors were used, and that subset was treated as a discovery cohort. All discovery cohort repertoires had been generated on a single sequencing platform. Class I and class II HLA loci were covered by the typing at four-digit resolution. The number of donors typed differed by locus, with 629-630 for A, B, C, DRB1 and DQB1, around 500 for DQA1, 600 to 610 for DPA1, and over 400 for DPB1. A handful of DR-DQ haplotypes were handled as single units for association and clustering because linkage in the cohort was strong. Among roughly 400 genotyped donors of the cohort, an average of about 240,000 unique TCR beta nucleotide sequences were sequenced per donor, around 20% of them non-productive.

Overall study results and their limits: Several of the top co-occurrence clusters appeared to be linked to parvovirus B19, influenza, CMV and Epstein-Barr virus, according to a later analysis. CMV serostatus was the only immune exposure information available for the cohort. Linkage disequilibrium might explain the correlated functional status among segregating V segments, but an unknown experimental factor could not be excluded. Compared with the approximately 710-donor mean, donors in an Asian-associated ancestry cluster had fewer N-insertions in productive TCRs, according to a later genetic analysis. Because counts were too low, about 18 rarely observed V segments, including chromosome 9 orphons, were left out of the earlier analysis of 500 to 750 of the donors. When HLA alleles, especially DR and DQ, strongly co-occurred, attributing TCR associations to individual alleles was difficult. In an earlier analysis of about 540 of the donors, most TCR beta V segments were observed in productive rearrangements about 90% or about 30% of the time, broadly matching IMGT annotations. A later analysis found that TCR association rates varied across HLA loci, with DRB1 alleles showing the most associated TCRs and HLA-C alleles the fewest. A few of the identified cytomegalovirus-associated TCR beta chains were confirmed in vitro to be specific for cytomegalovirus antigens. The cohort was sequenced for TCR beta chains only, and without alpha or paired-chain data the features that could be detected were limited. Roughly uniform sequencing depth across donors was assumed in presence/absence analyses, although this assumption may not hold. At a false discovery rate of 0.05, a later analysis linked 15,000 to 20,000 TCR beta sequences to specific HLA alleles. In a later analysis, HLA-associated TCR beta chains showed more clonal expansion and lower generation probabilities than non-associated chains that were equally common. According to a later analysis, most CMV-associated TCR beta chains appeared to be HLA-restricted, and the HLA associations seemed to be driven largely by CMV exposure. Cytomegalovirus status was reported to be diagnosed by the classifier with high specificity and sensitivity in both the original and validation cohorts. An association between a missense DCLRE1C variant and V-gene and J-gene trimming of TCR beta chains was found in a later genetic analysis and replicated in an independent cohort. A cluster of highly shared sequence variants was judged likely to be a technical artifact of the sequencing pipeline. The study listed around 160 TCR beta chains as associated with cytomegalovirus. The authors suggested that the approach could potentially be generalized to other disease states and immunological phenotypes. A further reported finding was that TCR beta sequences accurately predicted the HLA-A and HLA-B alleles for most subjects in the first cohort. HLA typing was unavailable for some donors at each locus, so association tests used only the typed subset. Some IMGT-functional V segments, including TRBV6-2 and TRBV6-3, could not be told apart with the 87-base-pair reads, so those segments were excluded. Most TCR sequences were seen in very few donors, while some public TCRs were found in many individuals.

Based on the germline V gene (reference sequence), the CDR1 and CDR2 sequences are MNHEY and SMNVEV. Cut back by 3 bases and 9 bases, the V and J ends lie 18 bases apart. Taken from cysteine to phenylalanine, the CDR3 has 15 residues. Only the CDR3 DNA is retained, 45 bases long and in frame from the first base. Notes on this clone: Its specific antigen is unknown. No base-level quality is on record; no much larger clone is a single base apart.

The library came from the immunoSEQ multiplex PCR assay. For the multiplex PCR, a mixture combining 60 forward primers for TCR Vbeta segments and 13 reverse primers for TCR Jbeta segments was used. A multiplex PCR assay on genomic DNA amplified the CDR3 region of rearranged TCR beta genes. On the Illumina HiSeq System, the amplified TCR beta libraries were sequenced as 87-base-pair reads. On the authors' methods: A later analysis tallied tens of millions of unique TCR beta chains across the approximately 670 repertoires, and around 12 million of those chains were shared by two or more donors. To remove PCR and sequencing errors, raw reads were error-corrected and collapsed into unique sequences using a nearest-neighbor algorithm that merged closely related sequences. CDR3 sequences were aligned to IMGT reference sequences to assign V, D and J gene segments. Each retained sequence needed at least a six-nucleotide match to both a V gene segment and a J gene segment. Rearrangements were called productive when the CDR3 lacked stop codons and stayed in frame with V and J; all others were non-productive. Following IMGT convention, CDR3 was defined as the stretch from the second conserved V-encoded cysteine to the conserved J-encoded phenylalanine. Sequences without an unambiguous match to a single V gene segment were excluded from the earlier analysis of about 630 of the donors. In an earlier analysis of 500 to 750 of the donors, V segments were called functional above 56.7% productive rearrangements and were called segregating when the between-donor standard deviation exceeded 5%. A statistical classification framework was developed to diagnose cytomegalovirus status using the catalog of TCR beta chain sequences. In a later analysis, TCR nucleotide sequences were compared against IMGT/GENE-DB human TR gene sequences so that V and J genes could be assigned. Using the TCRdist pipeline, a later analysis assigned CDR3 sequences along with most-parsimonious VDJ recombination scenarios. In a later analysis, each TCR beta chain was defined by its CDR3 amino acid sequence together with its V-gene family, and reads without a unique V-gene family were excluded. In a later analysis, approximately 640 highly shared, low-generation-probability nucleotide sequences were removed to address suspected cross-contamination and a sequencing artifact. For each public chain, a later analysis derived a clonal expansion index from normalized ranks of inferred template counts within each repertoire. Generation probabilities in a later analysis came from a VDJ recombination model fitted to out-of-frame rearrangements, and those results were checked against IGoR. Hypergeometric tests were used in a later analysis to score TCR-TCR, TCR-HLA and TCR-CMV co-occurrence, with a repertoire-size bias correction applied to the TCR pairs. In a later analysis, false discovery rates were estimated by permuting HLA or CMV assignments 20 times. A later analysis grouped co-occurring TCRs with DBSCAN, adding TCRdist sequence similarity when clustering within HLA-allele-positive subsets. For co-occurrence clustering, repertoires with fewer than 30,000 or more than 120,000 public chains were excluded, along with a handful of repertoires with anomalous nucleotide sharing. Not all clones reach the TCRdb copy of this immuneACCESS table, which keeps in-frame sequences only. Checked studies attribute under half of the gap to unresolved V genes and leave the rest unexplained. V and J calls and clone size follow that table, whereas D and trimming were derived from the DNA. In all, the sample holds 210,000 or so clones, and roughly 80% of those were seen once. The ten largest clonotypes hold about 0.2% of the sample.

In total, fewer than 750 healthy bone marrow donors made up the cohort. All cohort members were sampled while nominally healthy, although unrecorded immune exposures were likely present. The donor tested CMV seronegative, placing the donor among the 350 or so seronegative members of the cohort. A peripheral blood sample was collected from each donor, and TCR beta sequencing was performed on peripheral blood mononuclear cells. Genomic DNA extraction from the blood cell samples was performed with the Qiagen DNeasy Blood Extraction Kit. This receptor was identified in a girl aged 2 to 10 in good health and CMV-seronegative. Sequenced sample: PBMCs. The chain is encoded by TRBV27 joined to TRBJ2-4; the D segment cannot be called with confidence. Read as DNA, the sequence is TGTGCCAGCAGTTTCGGGTCCCCCCCCTTGTTCATTCAGTACTTC. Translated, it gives CASSFGSPPLFIQYF.